The rows below give T cell receptor beta chains drawn from one sample of a study of shared clonotypes between healthy human individuals. Method: immunoSEQ multiplex PCR; TCRdb's copy keeps in-frame clones and lacks some. This table holds 1.4 million or so clones, approximately 98.5% found once. The material sequenced was naive CD4+ T cells sorted from blood. The receptors were gathered from a man aged 30-40 years in good health. Each CDR3 is given with its conserved first and last residue. Each record gives: CDR3 protein, J gene, CDR3 length, V gene, clone size. Expanded clones get a size class; other rows say once, few or many, or leave the size out.

CASRVSPNTGELFF | TRBJ2-2 | 14 | TRBV19 | NA
CASSLSAGANYGYTF | TRBJ1-2 | 15 | TRBV27 | NA
CASSLAGGSSYNEQFF | TRBJ2-1 | 16 | TRBV5-1 | NA
CASSYSVSTTYEQYF | TRBJ2-7 | 15 | TRBV6-5 | NA
CASSLDGTGRLF | TRBJ2-7 | 12 | TRBV5-4 | NA
CASSIERSYNEQFF | TRBJ2-1 | 14 | TRBV19 | NA
CASSLVGSYEQYF | TRBJ2-7 | 13 | TRBV27 | NA
CATSRVRLGGQPQHF | TRBJ1-5 | 15 | TRBV15 | NA
CAISDVGAENTEAFF | TRBJ1-1 | 15 | TRBV10-3 | NA
CASSLEGGQPQHF | TRBJ1-5 | 13 | TRBV5-1 | NA
CASSPQAGGSYNEQFF | TRBJ2-1 | 16 | TRBV14 | NA
CASRPGATPSIGELFF | TRBJ2-2 | 16 | TRBV28 | NA
CASSYQTGAGEQYF | TRBJ2-7 | 14 | TRBV5-1 | NA
CASSSSGQETQYF | TRBJ2-5 | 13 | TRBV7-2 | NA
CASSVGQVSSYEQYF | TRBJ2-7 | 15 | TRBV6-1 | NA
CASRLVTQREGWYEQYF | TRBJ2-7 | 17 | TRBV12-2 | NA
CATKNRGFGGELFF | TRBJ2-2 | 14 | TRBV15 | NA
CASSQIPGADYNEQFF | TRBJ2-1 | 16 | TRBV4-1 | NA
CASSAGHSSYEQYF | TRBJ2-7 | 14 | TRBV5-1 | NA
CASKVVGYEQYF | TRBJ2-7 | 12 | TRBV6-1 | NA
CASSLSKLIAGRSYEQYF | TRBJ2-7 | 18 | TRBV27 | NA
CASSTGTVETQYF | TRBJ2-5 | 13 | TRBV5-1 | NA
CASSLALNTGELFF | TRBJ2-2 | 14 | TRBV7-7 | NA
CASSHTGQGQHF | TRBJ1-5 | 12 | TRBV6-5 | NA
CASSPSVTLSSGNTIYF | TRBJ1-3 | 17 | TRBV28 | NA
CASSLEALGYNEQFF | TRBJ2-1 | 15 | TRBV27 | NA
CASSHGQLSYEQYF | TRBJ2-7 | 14 | TRBV25-1 | once
CSVGVSGANVLTF | TRBJ2-6 | 13 | TRBV29-1 | NA
CASSLVWGKSSYNEQFF | TRBJ2-1 | 17 | TRBV28 | NA
CASSPGAPGDYGYTF | TRBJ1-2 | 15 | TRBV27 | once
CASSLSVRVANQPQHF | TRBJ1-5 | 16 | TRBV27 | NA
CASSILGTGDITNYGYTF | TRBJ1-2 | 18 | TRBV18 | NA
CASSLAGGRVNEQYF | TRBJ2-7 | 15 | TRBV7-9 | NA
CASSGVGPTYGYTF | TRBJ1-2 | 14 | TRBV25-1 | NA
CASSIQRGSNTGELFF | TRBJ2-2 | 16 | TRBV19 | NA
CASSPDQNTEAFF | TRBJ1-1 | 13 | TRBV18 | NA
CASSRGPAGRPYEQYF | TRBJ2-7 | 16 | TRBV19 | NA
CAISESLETQYF | TRBJ2-5 | 12 | TRBV10-3 | NA
CASSPKTPGARETQYF | TRBJ2-5 | 16 | TRBV18 | NA
CASSRGCQPQHF | TRBJ1-5 | 12 | TRBV23-1 | NA
CASSVGSTSTDTQYF | TRBJ2-3 | 15 | TRBV9 | NA
CASGRLLTYEQYF | TRBJ2-7 | 13 | TRBV2 | NA
CASSQSQDEKLFF | TRBJ1-4 | 13 | TRBV23-1 | NA
CASSAGGFTKGNTIYF | TRBJ1-3 | 16 | TRBV9 | NA
CASSGESVGDQPQHF | TRBJ1-5 | 15 | TRBV28 | NA
CAWSVTGTNQPQHF | TRBJ1-5 | 14 | TRBV30 | NA
CAWSRGGGQPQHF | TRBJ1-5 | 13 | TRBV30 | once
CASSLIFRGEREGLVEQYF | TRBJ2-7 | 19 | TRBV5-5 | NA
CASTDLGGVGEQFF | TRBJ2-1 | 14 | TRBV27 | NA
CASSLQGEVKGYTF | TRBJ1-2 | 14 | TRBV28 | NA
CASSSVTGLNTEAFF | TRBJ1-1 | 15 | TRBV5-5 | NA
CASSGTGSTNEKLFF | TRBJ1-4 | 15 | TRBV2 | NA
CASSQEVLGGYEQYF | TRBJ2-7 | 15 | TRBV14 | NA
CASSLEPIANYGYTF | TRBJ1-2 | 15 | TRBV5-1 | NA
CASSRLRGGQPQHF | TRBJ1-5 | 14 | TRBV28 | NA
CASSRDGQGGTNEKLFF | TRBJ1-4 | 17 | TRBV9 | NA
CASSYSTGLAGGSFF | TRBJ2-1 | 15 | TRBV6-5 | NA